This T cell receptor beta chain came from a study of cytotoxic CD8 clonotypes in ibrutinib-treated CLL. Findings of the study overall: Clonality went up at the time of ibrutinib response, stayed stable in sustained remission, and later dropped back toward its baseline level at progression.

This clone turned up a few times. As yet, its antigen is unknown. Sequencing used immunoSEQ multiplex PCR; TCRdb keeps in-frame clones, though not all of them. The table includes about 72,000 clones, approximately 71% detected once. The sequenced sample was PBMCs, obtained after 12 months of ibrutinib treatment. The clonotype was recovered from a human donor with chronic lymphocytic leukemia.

The CDR3 loop reads CASSRDHSGANVLTF. CDR3 sequence (DNA): TGTGCCAGCAGTCGGGACCACTCTGGGGCCAACGTCCTGACTTTC. The chain combines TRBV6-5 with TRBJ2-6, with D perhaps matching TRBD1 or TRBD2 (5 bases each). Trimming removed 5 bases at V and 0 bases at J, with 8 bases between. This CDR3 region has 15 residues. The germline CDR1 and CDR2 sequences are MNHEY and SVGAGI.